A single sample gave rise to the 10 T cell receptor beta chains below, sequenced in a study of kidney transplant recipient with SARS-CoV-2 infection. From the reads, TCRdb called clonotypes with MiXCR, one entry per CDR3 protein. Of under 300,000 distinct CDR3 sequences detected, more than 25% appear once; the ten largest clones hold roughly 7%. The source material was a blood sample, sampled at baseline and on roughly day 110 from a kidney transplant recipient. These receptor sequences come from a male patient aged 25 to 39 who had COVID-19 and was a kidney transplant recipient. Some T cells may be the graft donor's.

The chain employs TRBV9 and TRBJ2-3; TRBD1 matches 7 bases. V gave up 4 bases and J gave up 6 bases; unmatched junction bases: 11. This CDR3 comprises 15 residues. Germline V gives CDR1 SGDLS, CDR2 YYNGEE. CDR3 DNA: TGTGCCAGCAGCACCTTAGACAGGGATACCGATACGCAGTATTTT. This encodes CASSTLDRDTDTQYF.

There are many counts of this clonotype. The V gene is TRBV6-2 or TRBV6-3, the J gene TRBJ1-2; D perhaps matches TRBD1 (6 bases). Deletions cut 0 bases from V and 4 bases from J, with 9 bases between. CDR1 MNHEY and CDR2 SVGEGT come from the germline V gene. The CDR3 runs 14 residues. The CDR3 reads CASSYSYRVYGYTF. CDR3 in DNA: TGTGCCAGCAGTTACTCGTACAGGGTCTATGGCTACACCTTC.

This clonotype appeared a few times. The rearrangement joins TRBV12-3 or TRBV12-4 to TRBJ2-1; 15 nucleotides line up with TRBD2. With 6 bases clipped from V and 8 bases from J, the junction kept 5 bases outside the gene matches. The CDR3 extends over 15 amino acids. DNA of the CDR3: TGTGCCAGCAGGGATGGACTAGCGGGAGGGTATGAGCAGTTCTTC. Amino acid sequence: CASRDGLAGGYEQFF.

This clonotype was counted ten times or more. This chain links TRBV27 with TRBJ1-6, with 10 bases fitting TRBD1. The J segment lost 10 bases and the V segment lost 3 bases, leaving 3 bases of the junction unmatched. CDR1 is MNHEY, CDR2 SMNVEV, per germline (reference sequence). This CDR3 comprises 14 residues. The DNA for the CDR3 is TGTGCCAGCAGTTTTAGGACAGGGGGGTCACCCCTCCACTTT. It specifies CASSFRTGGSPLHF.

This clonotype was picked up many times. The chain carries TRBV19 and TRBJ1-2; 7 bases match TRBD1. V lost 4 bases and J lost 4; bases outside the gene matches: 12. CDR3 length equals 16 residues. The V gene's germline CDR1 is LNHDA and CDR2 SQIVND (reference sequence). The CDR3 DNA reads as TGTGCCAGTAGTAGGGCCTGGCGGGACAGTCGCTATGGCTACACCTTC. Amino acid sequence: CASSRAWRDSRYGYTF.

The CDR3 bases are TGTGCCAGCTCACCTTTCGCATACAGGGTGAACAATGAGCAGTTCTTC. It is translated as CASSPFAYRVNNEQFF. The genes are TRBV18 and TRBJ2-1; D is perhaps TRBD1 (6 bases). V lost 3 bases to trimming and J lost 5 bases, with 17 bases between them. The CDR3 is made up of 16 amino acids. Germline CDR1 reads KGHSH; CDR2 reads LQKENI.

Ten or more counts support this clonotype. V and J are TRBV3-1 and TRBJ2-5; TRBD1 matches 11 bases. CDR1 LGHDT and CDR2 YNNKEL come from the germline V gene (reference sequence). V lost 4 bases, J lost 1 base, and 11 bases stayed unmatched. This CDR3 is built from 18 residues. As DNA, the CDR3 is TGTGCCAGCAGCCCGCGGGACAGGGGGAGCCAGGTCCAAGAGACCCAGTACTTC. Amino acid sequence: CASSPRDRGSQVQETQYF.

This clonotype has at least ten counts. One end of the junction does not line up with germline, which may come from a read error. The chain carries TRBV6-2 or TRBV6-3 and TRBJ2-7; no clear D. CDR3 length: 14 residues. The V gene's germline CDR1 is MNHEY and CDR2 SVGEGT. The CDR3 bases are TGTGCCAGCAGCTACTACCTTGGGGTCTACGAGCAGTACTTC. The encoded protein is CASSYYLGVYEQYF.

A word on this clonotype: It may be a read error: a sequence one base away is much more abundant. The CDR3 bases are TGCAGTGCTAGCCACAATGAGCAGTTCTTC. Amino acids: CSASHNEQFF. The chain uses TRBV20-1 and TRBJ2-1; D is unclear. V lost 3 bases and J 5 bases, leaving 2 bases between the germline ends. This CDR3 has 10 residues. CDR1 and CDR2 (germline): DFQATT, SNEGSKA (reference sequence).

This clonotype came up many times. The V gene is TRBV27, the J gene TRBJ1-6; D might be TRBD1 (6 bases). The V and J ends lost 8 bases and 5 bases respectively, with 22 bases between them. The CDR3 is 17 amino acids. Germline CDR1 reads MNHEY; CDR2 reads SMNVEV (reference sequence). CDR3 residues: CASGSDLDSLNNSPLHF. The CDR3 bases are TGTGCCAGCGGTTCGGATTTGGACAGCCTAAATAATTCACCCCTCCACTTT.